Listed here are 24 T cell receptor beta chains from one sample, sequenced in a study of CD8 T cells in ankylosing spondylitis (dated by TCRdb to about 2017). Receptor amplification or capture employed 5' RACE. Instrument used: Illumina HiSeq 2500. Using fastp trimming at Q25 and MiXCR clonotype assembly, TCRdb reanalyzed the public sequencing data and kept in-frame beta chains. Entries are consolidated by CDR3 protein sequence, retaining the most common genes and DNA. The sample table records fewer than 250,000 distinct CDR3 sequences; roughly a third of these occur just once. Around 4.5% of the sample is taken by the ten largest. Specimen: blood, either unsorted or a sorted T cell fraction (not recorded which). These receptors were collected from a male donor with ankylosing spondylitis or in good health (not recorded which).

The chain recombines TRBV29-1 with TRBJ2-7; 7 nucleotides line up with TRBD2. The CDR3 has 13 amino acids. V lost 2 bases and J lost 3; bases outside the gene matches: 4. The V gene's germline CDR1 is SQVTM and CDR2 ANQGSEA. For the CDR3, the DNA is TGCAGCGTTGAAAGCGGGGTCTTCTACGAGCAGTACTTC. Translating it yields CSVESGVFYEQYF.

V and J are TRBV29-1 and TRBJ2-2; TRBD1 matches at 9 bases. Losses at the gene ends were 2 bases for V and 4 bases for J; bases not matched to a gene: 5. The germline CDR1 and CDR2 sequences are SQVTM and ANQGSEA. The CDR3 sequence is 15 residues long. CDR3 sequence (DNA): TGCAGCGTTGAAACAGGGGGCGCGGGCACCGGGGAGCTGTTTTTT. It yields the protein CSVETGGAGTGELFF.

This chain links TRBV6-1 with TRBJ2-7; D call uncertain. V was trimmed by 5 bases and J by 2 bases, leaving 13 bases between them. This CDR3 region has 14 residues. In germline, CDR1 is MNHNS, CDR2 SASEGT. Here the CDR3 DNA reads TGTGCCAGCAGTCGGAAAGGGTCGGCCTACGAGCAGTACTTC. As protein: CASSRKGSAYEQYF.

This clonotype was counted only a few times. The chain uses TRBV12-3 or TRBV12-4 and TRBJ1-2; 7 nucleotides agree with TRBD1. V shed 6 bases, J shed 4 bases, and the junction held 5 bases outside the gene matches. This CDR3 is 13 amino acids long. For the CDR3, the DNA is TGTGCCAGCAGCAGACAGGGAATCTATGGCTACACCTTC. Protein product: CASSRQGIYGYTF.

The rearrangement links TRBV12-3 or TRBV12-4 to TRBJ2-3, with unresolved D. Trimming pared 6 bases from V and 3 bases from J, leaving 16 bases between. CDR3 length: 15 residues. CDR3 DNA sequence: TGTGCCAGCAGCGATCCCCCGAAAACAACAGATACGCAGTATTTT. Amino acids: CASSDPPKTTDTQYF.

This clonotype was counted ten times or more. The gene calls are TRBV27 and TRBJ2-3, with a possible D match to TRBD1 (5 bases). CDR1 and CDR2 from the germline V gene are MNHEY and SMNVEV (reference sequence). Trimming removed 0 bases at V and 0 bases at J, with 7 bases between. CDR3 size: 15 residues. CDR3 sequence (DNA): TGTGCCAGCAGTTTATCGGCAGGGAGCACAGATACGCAGTATTTT. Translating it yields CASSLSAGSTDTQYF.

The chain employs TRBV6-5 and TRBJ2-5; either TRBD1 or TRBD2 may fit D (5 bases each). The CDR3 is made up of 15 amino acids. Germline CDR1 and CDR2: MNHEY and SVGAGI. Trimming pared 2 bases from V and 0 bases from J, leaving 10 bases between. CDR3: CASSYPRGHQETQYF. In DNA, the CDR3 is TGTGCCAGCAGTTACCCACGGGGCCACCAAGAGACCCAGTACTTC.

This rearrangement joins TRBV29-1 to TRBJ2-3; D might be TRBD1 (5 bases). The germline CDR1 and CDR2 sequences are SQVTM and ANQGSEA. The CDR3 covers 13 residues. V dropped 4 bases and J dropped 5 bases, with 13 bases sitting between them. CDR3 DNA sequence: TGCAGCGTTGCCAGGGTGTCGGTAGATACGCAGTATTTT. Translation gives CSVARVSVDTQYF.

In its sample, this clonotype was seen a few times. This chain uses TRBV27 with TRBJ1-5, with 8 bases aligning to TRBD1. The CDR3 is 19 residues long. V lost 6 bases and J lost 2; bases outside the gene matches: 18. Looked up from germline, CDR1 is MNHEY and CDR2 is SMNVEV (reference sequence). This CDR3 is CASRETGDRGWFGNQPQHF. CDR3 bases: TGTGCCAGCAGAGAGACCGGCGACAGGGGTTGGTTTGGCAATCAGCCCCAGCATTTT.

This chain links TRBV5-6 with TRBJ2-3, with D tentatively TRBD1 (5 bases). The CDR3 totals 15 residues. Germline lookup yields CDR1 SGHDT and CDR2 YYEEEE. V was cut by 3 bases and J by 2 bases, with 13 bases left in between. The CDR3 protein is CASSSDISYTDTQYF. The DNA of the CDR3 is TGTGCCAGCAGCTCGGACATATCCTACACAGATACGCAGTATTTT.

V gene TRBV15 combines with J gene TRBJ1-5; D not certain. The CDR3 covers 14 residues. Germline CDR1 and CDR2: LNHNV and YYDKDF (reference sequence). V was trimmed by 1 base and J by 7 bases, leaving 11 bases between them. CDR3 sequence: CATSRGIGGQPQHF. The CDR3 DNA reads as TGTGCCACCAGCAGAGGTATAGGAGGCCAGCCCCAGCATTTT. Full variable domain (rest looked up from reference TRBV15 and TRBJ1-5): DAMVIQNPRYQVTQFGKPVTLSCSQTLNHNVMYWYQQKSSQAPKLLFHYYDKDFNNEADTPDNFQSRRPNTSFCFLDIRSPGLGDTAMYLCATSRGIGGQPQHFGDGTRLSIL.

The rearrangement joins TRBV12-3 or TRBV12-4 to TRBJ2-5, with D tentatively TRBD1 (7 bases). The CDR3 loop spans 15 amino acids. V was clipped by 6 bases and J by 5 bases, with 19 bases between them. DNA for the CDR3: TGTGCCAGCAGGCGGACAGGACTAAGCTTGGAGACCCAGTACTTC. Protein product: CASRRTGLSLETQYF.

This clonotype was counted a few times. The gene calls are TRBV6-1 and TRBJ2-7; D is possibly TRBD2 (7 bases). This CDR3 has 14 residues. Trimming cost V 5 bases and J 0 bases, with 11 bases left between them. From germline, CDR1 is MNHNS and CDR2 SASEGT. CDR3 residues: CASSRGGPSYEQYF. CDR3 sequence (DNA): TGTGCCAGCAGTCGCGGGGGCCCCTCCTACGAGCAGTACTTC.

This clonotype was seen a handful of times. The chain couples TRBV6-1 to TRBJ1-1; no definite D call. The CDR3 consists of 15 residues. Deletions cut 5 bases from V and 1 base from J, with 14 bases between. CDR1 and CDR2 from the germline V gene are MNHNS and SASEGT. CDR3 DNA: TGTGCCAGCAGTCGGGGAAGGGATAGGAACACTGAAGCTTTCTTT. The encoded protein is CASSRGRDRNTEAFF.

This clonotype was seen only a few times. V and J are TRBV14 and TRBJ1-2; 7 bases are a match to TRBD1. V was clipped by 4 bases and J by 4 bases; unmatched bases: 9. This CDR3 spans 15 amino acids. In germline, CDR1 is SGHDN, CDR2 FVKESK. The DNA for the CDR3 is TGTGCCAGCAGCCCCACCCGGGACAGTCGCTATGGCTACACCTTC. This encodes CASSPTRDSRYGYTF.

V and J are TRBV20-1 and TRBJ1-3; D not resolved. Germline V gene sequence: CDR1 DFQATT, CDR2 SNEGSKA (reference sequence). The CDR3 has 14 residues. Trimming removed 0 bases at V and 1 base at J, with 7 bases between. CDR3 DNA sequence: TGCAGTGCTAGAGAGGGCGGGTCTGGAAACACCATATATTTT. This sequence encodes CSAREGGSGNTIYF.

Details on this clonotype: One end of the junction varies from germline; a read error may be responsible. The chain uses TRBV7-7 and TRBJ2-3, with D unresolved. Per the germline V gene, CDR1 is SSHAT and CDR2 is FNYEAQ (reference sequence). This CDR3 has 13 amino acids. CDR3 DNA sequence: TGTGCTAGCAGCATACGTATCGGAGATACGCAGTATTTT. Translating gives CASSIRIGDTQYF. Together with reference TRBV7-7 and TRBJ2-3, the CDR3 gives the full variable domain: GAGVSQSPRYKVTKRGQDVTLRCDPISSHATLYWYQQALGQGPEFLTYFNYEAQPDKSGLPSDRFSAERPEGSISTLTIQRTEQRDSAMYRCASSIRIGDTQYFGPGTRLTVL.

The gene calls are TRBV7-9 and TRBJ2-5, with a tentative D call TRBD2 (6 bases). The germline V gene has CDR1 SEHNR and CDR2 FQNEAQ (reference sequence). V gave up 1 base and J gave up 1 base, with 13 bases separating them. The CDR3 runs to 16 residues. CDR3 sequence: CASSLVLGAGQETQYF. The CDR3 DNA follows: TGTGCCAGCAGCTTAGTTCTGGGAGCGGGCCAAGAGACCCAGTACTTC.

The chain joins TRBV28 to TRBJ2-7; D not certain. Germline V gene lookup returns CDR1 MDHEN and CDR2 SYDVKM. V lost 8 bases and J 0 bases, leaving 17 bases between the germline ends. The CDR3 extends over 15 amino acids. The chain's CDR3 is CASEAQTQSSYEQYF. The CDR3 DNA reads TGTGCCAGCGAGGCGCAAACACAGAGCTCCTACGAGCAGTACTTC.

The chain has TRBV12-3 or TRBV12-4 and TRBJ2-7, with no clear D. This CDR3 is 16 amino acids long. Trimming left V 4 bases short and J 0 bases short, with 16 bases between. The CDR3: CASSSFTGPSSYEQYF. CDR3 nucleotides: TGTGCCAGCAGTTCTTTTACCGGGCCGAGCTCCTACGAGCAGTACTTC.

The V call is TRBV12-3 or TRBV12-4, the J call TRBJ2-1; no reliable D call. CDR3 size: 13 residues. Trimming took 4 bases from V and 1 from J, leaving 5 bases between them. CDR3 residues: CASSSRSYNEQFF. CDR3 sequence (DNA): TGTGCCAGCAGTTCGAGATCCTACAATGAGCAGTTCTTC.

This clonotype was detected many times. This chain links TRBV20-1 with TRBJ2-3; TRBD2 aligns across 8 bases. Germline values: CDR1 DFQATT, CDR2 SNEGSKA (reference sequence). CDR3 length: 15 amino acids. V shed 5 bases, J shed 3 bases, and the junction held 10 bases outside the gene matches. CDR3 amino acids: CSAQLGGGGTDTQYF. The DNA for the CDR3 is TGCAGTGCTCAGCTTGGCGGCGGGGGGACAGATACGCAGTATTTT.

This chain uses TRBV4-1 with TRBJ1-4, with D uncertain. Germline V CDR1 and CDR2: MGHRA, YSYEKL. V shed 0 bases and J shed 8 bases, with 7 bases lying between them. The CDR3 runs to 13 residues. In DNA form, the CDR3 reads TGCGCCAGCAGCCAAGAGACCGGGGAAAAACTGTTTTTT. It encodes CASSQETGEKLFF.

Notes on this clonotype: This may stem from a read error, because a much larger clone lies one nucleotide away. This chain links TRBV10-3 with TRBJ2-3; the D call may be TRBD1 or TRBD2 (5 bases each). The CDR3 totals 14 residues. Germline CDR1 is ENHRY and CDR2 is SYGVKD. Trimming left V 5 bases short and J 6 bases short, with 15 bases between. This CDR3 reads CAISHQGRNDTQYF. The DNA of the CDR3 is TGTGCCATCAGTCACCAGGGACGGAACGATACGCAGTATTTT.